This T cell receptor (beta chain) appears in the sequencing data of a study of blood T cell repertoires in COVID-19. The CDR3 has 14 residues. V was cut by 2 bases and J by 10 bases, with 18 bases left in between. Germline values: CDR1 GTSNPN, CDR2 SVGIG (reference sequence). The protocol was immunoSEQ multiplex PCR, while the TCRdb copy is restricted to in-frame clones and leaves out a portion. The profile shows 400,000 to 550,000 clones, about 89% of them singletons. The chain carries TRBV30 and TRBJ2-1; D might be TRBD2 (7 bases). The clonotype originates from a woman aged 25 to 45 with acute or convalescent COVID-19. Sequenced input: peripheral blood. The CDR3 region has the DNA TGTGCCTGGAGTTTAGGACGGGGGGCCGGGGAGCAGTTCTTC. Translated, it gives CAWSLGRGAGEQFF. Full variable domain (outside the CDR3, taken from reference TRBV30 and TRBJ2-1): SQTIHQWPATLVQPVGSPLSLECTVEGTSNPNLYWYRQAAGRGLQLLFYSVGIGQISSEVPQNLSASRPQDRQFILSSKKLLLSDSGFYLCAWSLGRGAGEQFFGPGTRLTVL.